Each of the 21 T cell receptor beta chains below was sequenced from the same sample in a study of cytomegalovirus exposure and HLA in healthy donors. Sequencing used immunoSEQ multiplex PCR; TCRdb keeps in-frame clones, though not all of them. There are over 200,000 clones in the sample; roughly 85% occur only once, and 4.5% to 7% lies in the top ten. Sequenced sample: PBMCs. The receptors shown here come from a woman aged 18-35 years in good health and CMV-seronegative.

The chain recombines TRBV6-5 with TRBJ1-4; D is unresolved. The V and J ends lost 6 bases and 5 bases respectively, with 10 bases between them. CDR1 is MNHEY, CDR2 SVGAGI, per germline. The CDR3 consists of 13 residues. In DNA form, the CDR3 reads TGTGCCAGCAGCGACGTGGCAAATGAAAAACTGTTTTTT. Translating gives CASSDVANEKLFF.

This clone was recorded a few times. This chain links TRBV30 with TRBJ1-2; no definite D call. V shed 0 bases and J shed 8 bases, with 10 bases lying between them. The CDR3 is 12 amino acids. CDR1 GTSNPN and CDR2 SVGIG come from the germline V gene (reference sequence). For the CDR3, the DNA is TGTGCCTGGAGTGTTACTAGGTGGGGCTACACCTTC. This gives the protein CAWSVTRWGYTF.

The chain combines TRBV12-5 with TRBJ1-5; 7 nucleotides agree with TRBD1. Germline lookup yields CDR1 LGHNT and CDR2 FRNRAP. The CDR3 has 13 residues. The V gene end was trimmed by 9 bases and the J gene end by 5 bases; junction bases not matched to a gene: 7. The DNA for the CDR3 is TGTGCTAGCCATCCGGGACAGCATCAGCCCCAGCATTTT. Its translation: CASHPGQHQPQHF.

This clone was observed a few times. This chain connects TRBV5-1 to TRBJ1-1; D perhaps matches TRBD1 (5 bases). Germline assignment: CDR1 SGHRS and CDR2 YFSETQ. The CDR3 covers 15 residues. The ends were cut back, 4 bases at V and 5 bases at J, with 18 bases in the middle. The CDR3 sequence: CASSREIVRQTEAFF. CDR3 sequence (DNA): TGCGCCAGCAGCCGCGAAATAGTACGACAGACTGAAGCTTTCTTT.

The chain couples TRBV27 to TRBJ2-3, with 8 bases aligning to TRBD2. This CDR3 is 15 amino acids long. From germline, CDR1 is MNHEY and CDR2 SMNVEV (reference sequence). Trimming at V came to 6 bases and at J to 0 bases, leaving 5 bases not matched to a gene. The CDR3 sequence: CASSRAGASTDTQYF. In nucleotides, the CDR3 is TGTGCCAGCAGCCGAGCGGGAGCTAGCACAGATACGCAGTATTTT.

Concerning this clone: Other nucleotide sequences in the sample specify the same CDR3. This rearrangement joins TRBV7-3 to TRBJ1-3; D remains ambiguous. Trimming removed 4 bases at V and 1 base at J, with 5 bases between. Germline V lookup: CDR1 SGHTA, CDR2 FQGTGA. CDR3 size: 13 residues. The DNA for the CDR3 is TGTGCCAGCAGCTCGGGGTCTGGAAACACCATATATTTT. Residues: CASSSGSGNTIYF.

The genes are TRBV5-8 and TRBJ2-1; 13 nucleotides line up with TRBD2. J gave up 7 bases and V 0 bases, and 4 bases lay outside the gene matches. CDR3 length: 16 residues. Germline-derived CDR1 and CDR2 are SGHTS and YDEGEE. CDR3 DNA sequence: TGTGCCAGCAGCTTGGGACTAGCGGGGGGAATGAATGAGCAGTTCTTC. It codes for CASSLGLAGGMNEQFF.

This chain uses TRBV28 with TRBJ1-2; 8 positions match TRBD1. This CDR3 has 15 amino acids. The V gene's germline CDR1 is MDHEN and CDR2 SYDVKM. The J segment lost 2 bases and the V segment lost 5 bases, leaving 7 bases of the junction unmatched. The chain's CDR3 is CASSIRQGRNYGYTF. The DNA of the CDR3 is TGTGCCAGCAGTATCCGACAGGGGCGGAACTATGGCTACACCTTC.

The chain joins TRBV4-1 to TRBJ1-1; maybe TRBD1 (6 bases). Germline values: CDR1 MGHRA, CDR2 YSYEKL. There are 13 residues in the CDR3. V was trimmed by 1 base and J by 5 bases, leaving 8 bases between them. CDR3 nucleotide sequence: TGCGCCAGCAGCCAAGTACAGGGAACTGAAGCTTTCTTT. This encodes CASSQVQGTEAFF.

This clone was found a few times. The chain carries TRBV18 and TRBJ1-2; perhaps TRBD1 as D (5 bases). V was clipped by 3 bases and J by 5 bases, with 10 bases between them. This CDR3 is built from 13 residues. The germline V gene encodes CDR1 KGHSH and CDR2 LQKENI. Here the CDR3 reads CASSPPEGYGYTF. In DNA, the CDR3 is TGTGCCAGCTCACCTCCCGAGGGGTATGGCTACACCTTC.

This chain connects TRBV6-5 to TRBJ1-2; 7 bases map to TRBD1. Germline assignment: CDR1 MNHEY and CDR2 SVGAGI. J was trimmed by 3 bases and V by 4 bases; bases with no gene match: 8. The CDR3 loop spans 15 amino acids. CDR3: CASSSGTDYHYGYTF. CDR3 in DNA: TGTGCCAGCAGTTCAGGGACAGACTACCACTATGGCTACACCTTC.

The genes are TRBV11-3 and TRBJ1-2; tentative D call: TRBD1 (5 bases). This CDR3 is built from 13 residues. The V end lost 3 bases, the J end lost 7 bases, and 12 bases lay between the germline ends. Germline CDR1 SGHNT, CDR2 YENEEA. CDR3 sequence reads: CASSFWDGGGYTF. CDR3 sequence (DNA): TGTGCCAGCAGCTTCTGGGACGGGGGTGGCTACACCTTC. Filled out from reference TRBV11-3 and TRBJ1-2, the complete variable domain reads EAGVVQSPRYKIIEKKQPVAFWCNPISGHNTLYWYLQNLGQGPELLIRYENEEAVDDSQLPKDRFSAERLKGVDSTLKIQPAELGDSAVYLCASSFWDGGGYTFGSGTRLTVV.

V is TRBV13 and J is TRBJ1-5; D might be TRBD1 (6 bases). CDR3 length: 15 residues. CDR1 is PRHDT and CDR2 is FYEKMQ in the germline V gene (reference sequence). V lost 0 bases and J lost 5, with 11 bases in between. This chain's CDR3 is CASSLGQGNYQPQHF. DNA of the CDR3: TGTGCCAGCAGCTTAGGACAGGGCAACTATCAGCCCCAGCATTTT.

This clone was picked up one time. The genes are TRBV30 and TRBJ1-5, with D maybe TRBD1 (5 bases). The CDR3 consists of 13 residues. V dropped 1 base and J dropped 7 bases, with 11 bases sitting between them. Per germline, CDR1 GTSNPN and CDR2 SVGIG (reference sequence). CDR3 in amino acids: CAWSGGPGQPQHF. The CDR3 DNA reads as TGTGCCTGGAGTGGTGGTCCAGGGCAGCCCCAGCATTTT.

CDR3 sequence: CASSFTGTTNREQYF. CDR3 bases: TGCGCCAGCAGCTTTACCGGGACTACCAACCGCGAGCAGTACTTC. The chain joins TRBV5-1 to TRBJ2-7; 7 bases are a match to TRBD2. Losses at the gene ends were 2 bases for V and 6 bases for J; bases not matched to a gene: 11. There are 15 residues in the CDR3. Germline V gene sequence: CDR1 SGHRS, CDR2 YFSETQ. The full variable domain, in which reference TRBV5-1 and TRBJ2-7 provide the parts outside the CDR3, is KAGVTQTPRYLIKTRGQQVTLSCSPISGHRSVSWYQQTPGQGLQFLFEYFSETQRNKGNFPGRFSGRQFSNSRSEMNVSTLELGDSALYLCASSFTGTTNREQYFGPGTRLTVT.

The chain carries TRBV10-3 and TRBJ1-2, with 7 bases lining up with TRBD1. The V segment lost 3 bases and the J segment 2 bases; nucleotides outside the gene matches: 3. The CDR3 is made up of 14 amino acids. Germline V CDR1 and CDR2: ENHRY, SYGVKD. CDR3 in amino acids: CAISDDRVNYGYTF. The CDR3 DNA reads as TGTGCCATCAGTGACGACAGGGTGAACTATGGCTACACCTTC.

The rearrangement uses TRBV27 and TRBJ2-2, with TRBD1 matching over 11 bases. Germline loops: CDR1 MNHEY, CDR2 SMNVEV (reference sequence). The trim removed 4 bases at V and 5 bases at J, leaving 6 bases unmatched. The CDR3 extends over 16 amino acids. The chain's CDR3 is CASSYPGQGVTGELFF. CDR3 nucleotides: TGTGCCAGCAGTTACCCGGGACAGGGGGTTACCGGGGAGCTGTTTTTT.

V gene TRBV19 combines with J gene TRBJ2-1; the D gene is possibly TRBD1 (5 bases). The V end lost 5 bases, the J end lost 5 bases, and 7 bases lay between the germline ends. CDR3 size: 12 residues. Germline V gene lookup returns CDR1 LNHDA and CDR2 SQIVND (reference sequence). The CDR3 DNA follows: TGTGCCAGTAGTCTCAGGGACAATGAGCAGTTCTTC. Protein product: CASSLRDNEQFF.

The rearrangement uses TRBV2 and TRBJ1-3; D ambiguous. The CDR3 extends over 12 amino acids. In germline, CDR1 is SNHLY, CDR2 FYNNEI. The ends were cut back, 6 bases at V and 1 base at J, with 4 bases in the middle. This CDR3 reads CASRPSGNTIYF. DNA for the CDR3: TGTGCCAGCAGACCTTCTGGAAACACCATATATTTT.

Concerning this clone itself: In the same sample, other DNA sequences code for this CDR3. The chain recombines TRBV30 with TRBJ1-5, with TRBD1 matching 7 bases. The CDR3 runs 14 residues. Per the germline V gene, CDR1 is GTSNPN and CDR2 is SVGIG (reference sequence). The ends lost 0 bases at V and 3 bases at J; junction bases unmatched: 2. The CDR3 loop is CAWSVGQYNQPQHF. The DNA for the CDR3 is TGTGCCTGGAGTGTGGGACAGTACAATCAGCCCCAGCATTTT.

The chain uses TRBV5-1 and TRBJ1-6, with D possibly matching TRBD1 (5 bases). Trimming removed 0 bases from V and 0 bases from J, with 13 bases in between. The CDR3 extends over 18 amino acids. CDR1 SGHRS and CDR2 YFSETQ come from the germline V gene. The CDR3 reads CASSLVPGTSSYNSPLHF. CDR3 nucleotide sequence: TGCGCCAGCAGCTTGGTTCCGGGGACTAGCTCCTATAATTCACCCCTCCACTTT.